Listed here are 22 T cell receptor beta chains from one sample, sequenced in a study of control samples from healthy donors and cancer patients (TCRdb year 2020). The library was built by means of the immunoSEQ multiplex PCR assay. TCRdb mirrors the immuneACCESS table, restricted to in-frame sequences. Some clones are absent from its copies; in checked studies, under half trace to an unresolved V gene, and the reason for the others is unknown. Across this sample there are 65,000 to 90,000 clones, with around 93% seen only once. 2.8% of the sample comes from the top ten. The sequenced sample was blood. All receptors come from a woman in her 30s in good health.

CDR3: CASSRGGGARKNIQYF. The CDR3 DNA sequence: TGTGCCAGCAGCCGCGGCGGGGGGGCCCGTAAAAACATTCAGTACTTC. The V and J genes are TRBV3-1 (or the pseudogene TRBV3-2) and TRBJ2-4; 9 nucleotides align to TRBD2. From germline, CDR1 is LGHDT and CDR2 YNNKEL (reference sequence). The CDR3 sequence is 16 residues long. The V segment lost 4 bases and the J segment 4 bases; nucleotides outside the gene matches: 8.

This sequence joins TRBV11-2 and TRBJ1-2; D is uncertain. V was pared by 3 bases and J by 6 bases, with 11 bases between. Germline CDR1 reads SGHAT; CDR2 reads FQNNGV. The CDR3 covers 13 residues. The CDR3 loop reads CASSFLGPDGYTF. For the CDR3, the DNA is TGTGCCAGCAGCTTTCTAGGGCCGGATGGCTACACCTTC.

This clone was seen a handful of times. The CDR3 spells CASSLSRGPLNEKLFF. CDR3 nucleotide sequence: TGTGCCAGCAGTTTATCGCGGGGCCCTTTGAATGAAAAACTGTTTTTT. The V gene is TRBV6-5, the J gene TRBJ1-4; D is possibly TRBD1 (5 bases). The CDR3 contains 16 residues. Germline values: CDR1 MNHEY, CDR2 SVGAGI. The V gene lost 4 bases and the J gene lost 5 bases, with 17 bases spanning the gap.

CDR3 nucleotide sequence: TGTGCCAGCAGCTCCCAAGCCGGGACCGGGAGTGGAAAACTGTTTTTT. Translating it yields CASSSQAGTGSGKLFF. V usage is TRBV5-4 and J usage is TRBJ1-4, with D possibly matching TRBD1 (5 bases). Germline lookup yields CDR1 SGHNT and CDR2 YYREEE (reference sequence). The germline V and J ends were trimmed by 3 bases and 10 bases, with 22 bases remaining between them. This CDR3 comprises 16 residues. The full variable domain, rest sourced from reference TRBV5-4 and TRBJ1-4, is ETGVTQSPTHLIKTRGQQVTLRCSSQSGHNTVSWYQQALGQGPQFIFQYYREEENGRGNFPPRFSGLQFPNYSSELNVNALELDDSALYLCASSSQAGTGSGKLFFGSGTQLSVL.

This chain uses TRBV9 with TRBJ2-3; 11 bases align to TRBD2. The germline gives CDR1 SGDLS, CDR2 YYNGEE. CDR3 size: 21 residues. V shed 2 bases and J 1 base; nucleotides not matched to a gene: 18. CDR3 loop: CASSVRPRGSGGVSRTDTQYF. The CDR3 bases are TGTGCCAGCAGCGTGAGGCCAAGGGGTAGCGGGGGGGTTTCCCGCACAGATACGCAGTATTTT.

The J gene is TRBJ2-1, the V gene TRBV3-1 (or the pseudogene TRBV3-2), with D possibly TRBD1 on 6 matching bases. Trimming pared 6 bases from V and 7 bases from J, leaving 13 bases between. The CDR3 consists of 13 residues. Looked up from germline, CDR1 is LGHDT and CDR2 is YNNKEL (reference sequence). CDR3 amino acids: CASSPGVWNEQFF. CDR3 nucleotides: TGTGCCAGCAGTCCAGGGGTTTGGAATGAGCAGTTCTTC.

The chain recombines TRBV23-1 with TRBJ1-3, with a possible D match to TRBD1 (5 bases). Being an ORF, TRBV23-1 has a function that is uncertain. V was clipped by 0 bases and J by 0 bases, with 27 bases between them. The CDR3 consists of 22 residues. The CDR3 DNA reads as TGCGCCAGCAGTCAATCGGGACCGGCCAAAAGGGACCTGGGAATCTCTGGAAACACCATATATTTT. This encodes CASSQSGPAKRDLGISGNTIYF.

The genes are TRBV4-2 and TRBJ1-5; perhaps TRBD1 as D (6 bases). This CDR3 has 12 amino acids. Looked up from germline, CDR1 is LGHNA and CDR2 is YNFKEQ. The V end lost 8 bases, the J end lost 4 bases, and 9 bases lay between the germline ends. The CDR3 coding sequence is TGTGCCAGCGCGGACAGTAATCAGCCCCAGCATTTT. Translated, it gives CASADSNQPQHF.

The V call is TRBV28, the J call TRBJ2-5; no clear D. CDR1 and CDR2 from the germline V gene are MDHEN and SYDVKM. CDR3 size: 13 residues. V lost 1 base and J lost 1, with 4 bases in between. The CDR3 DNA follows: TGTGCCAGCAGTTTATTGCTCCAAGAGACCCAGTACTTC. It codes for CASSLLLQETQYF.

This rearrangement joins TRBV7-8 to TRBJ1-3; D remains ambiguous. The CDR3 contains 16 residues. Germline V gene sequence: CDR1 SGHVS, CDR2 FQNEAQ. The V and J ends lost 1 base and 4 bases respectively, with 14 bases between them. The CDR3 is CASSLGSGFGGNTIYF. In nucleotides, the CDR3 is TGTGCCAGCAGCTTAGGGTCAGGCTTTGGCGGAAACACCATATATTTT. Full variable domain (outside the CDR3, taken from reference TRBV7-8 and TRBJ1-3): GAGVSQSPRYKVAKRGQDVALRCDPISGHVSLFWYQQALGQGPEFLTYFQNEAQLDKSGLPSDRFFAERPEGSVSTLKIQRTQQEDSAVYLCASSLGSGFGGNTIYFGEGSWLTVV.

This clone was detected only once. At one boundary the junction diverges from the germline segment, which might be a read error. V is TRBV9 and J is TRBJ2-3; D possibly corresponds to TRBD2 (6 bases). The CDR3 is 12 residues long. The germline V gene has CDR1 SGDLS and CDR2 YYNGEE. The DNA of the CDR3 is TGTGCCAGCAGCGGGCTTCGGGACTCGGTGAGTTTT. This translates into CASSGLRDSVSF.

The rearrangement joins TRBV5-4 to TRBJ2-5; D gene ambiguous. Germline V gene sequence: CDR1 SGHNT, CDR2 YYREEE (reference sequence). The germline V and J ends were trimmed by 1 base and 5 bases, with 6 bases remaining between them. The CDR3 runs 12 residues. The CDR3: CASSLSTETQYF. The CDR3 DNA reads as TGTGCCAGCAGCTTGAGTACGGAGACCCAGTACTTC.

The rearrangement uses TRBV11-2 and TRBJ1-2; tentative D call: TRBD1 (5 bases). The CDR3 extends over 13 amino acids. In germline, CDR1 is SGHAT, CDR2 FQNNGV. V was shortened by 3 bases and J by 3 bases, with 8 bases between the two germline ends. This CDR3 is CASSFRVDYGYTF. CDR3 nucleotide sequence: TGTGCCAGCAGCTTCAGGGTGGACTATGGCTACACCTTC.

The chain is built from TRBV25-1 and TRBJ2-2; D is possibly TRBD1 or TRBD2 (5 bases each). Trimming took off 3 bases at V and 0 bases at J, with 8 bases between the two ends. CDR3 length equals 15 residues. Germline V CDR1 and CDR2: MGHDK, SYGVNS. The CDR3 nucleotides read TGTGCCAGCAGTGACAGGGACGCGAACACCGGGGAGCTGTTTTTT. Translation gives CASSDRDANTGELFF. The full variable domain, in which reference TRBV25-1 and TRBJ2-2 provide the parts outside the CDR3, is EADIYQTPRYLVIGTGKKITLECSQTMGHDKMYWYQQDPGMELHLIHYSYGVNSTEKGDLSSESTVSRIRTEHFPLTLESARPSHTSQYLCASSDRDANTGELFFGEGSRLTVL.

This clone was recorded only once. The CDR3 nucleotides read TGTGCCAGCAGCGCGGGACAGGGGAACACTGAAGCTTTCTTT. This translates into CASSAGQGNTEAFF. The chain carries TRBV9 and TRBJ1-1, with 9 bases aligning to TRBD1. Losses at the gene ends were 3 bases for V and 1 base for J; bases not matched to a gene: 1. Germline CDR1 and CDR2: SGDLS and YYNGEE. The CDR3 is made up of 14 amino acids.

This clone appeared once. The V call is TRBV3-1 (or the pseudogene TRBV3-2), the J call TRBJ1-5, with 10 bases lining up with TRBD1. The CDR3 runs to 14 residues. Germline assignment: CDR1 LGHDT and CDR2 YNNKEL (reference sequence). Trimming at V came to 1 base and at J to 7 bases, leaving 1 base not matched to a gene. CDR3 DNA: TGTGCCAGCAGCCAAGGGACAGGGGGACAGCCCCAGCATTTT. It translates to CASSQGTGGQPQHF.

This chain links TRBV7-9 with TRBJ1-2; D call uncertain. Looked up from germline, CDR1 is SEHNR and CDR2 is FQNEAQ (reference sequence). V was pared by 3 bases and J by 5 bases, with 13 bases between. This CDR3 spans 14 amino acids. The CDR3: CASSFSGGYYGYTF. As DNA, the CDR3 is TGTGCCAGCAGCTTCTCCGGAGGTTATTATGGCTACACCTTC.

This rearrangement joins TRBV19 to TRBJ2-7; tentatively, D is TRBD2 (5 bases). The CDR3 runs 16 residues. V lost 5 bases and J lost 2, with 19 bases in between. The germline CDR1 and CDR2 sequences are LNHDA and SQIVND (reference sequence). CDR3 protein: CASSQSDSRFTYEQYF. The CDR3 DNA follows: TGTGCCAGTAGTCAATCGGACTCTAGGTTTACCTACGAGCAGTACTTC.

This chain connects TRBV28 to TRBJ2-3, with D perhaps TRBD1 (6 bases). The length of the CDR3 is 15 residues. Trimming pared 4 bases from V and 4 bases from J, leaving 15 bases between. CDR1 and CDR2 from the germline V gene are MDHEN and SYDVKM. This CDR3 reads CASSSPGGGADTQYF. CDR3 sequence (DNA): TGTGCCAGCAGTTCCCCCGGTGGGGGCGCAGATACGCAGTATTTT.

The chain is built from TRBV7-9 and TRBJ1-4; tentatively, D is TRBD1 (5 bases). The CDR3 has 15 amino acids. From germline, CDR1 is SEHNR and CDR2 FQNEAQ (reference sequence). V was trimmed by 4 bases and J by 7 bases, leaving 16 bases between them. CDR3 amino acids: CASSWGRVRGEKLFF. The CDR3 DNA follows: TGTGCCAGCAGCTGGGGACGGGTGAGAGGTGAAAAACTGTTTTTT.

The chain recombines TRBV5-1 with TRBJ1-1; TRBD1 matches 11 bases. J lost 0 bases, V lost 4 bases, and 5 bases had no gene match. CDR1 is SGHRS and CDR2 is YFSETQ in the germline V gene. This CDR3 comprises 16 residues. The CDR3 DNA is TGCGCCAGCAGCATTCGGACAGGGGGCGTGAACACTGAAGCTTTCTTT. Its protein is CASSIRTGGVNTEAFF.

DNA of the CDR3: TGTGCCAGCTCACCACCTTCCTGGGTCTCTGAAGCTTTCTTT. It yields the protein CASSPPSWVSEAFF. The genes are TRBV18 and TRBJ1-1; D ambiguous. Trimming pared 0 bases from V and 6 bases from J, leaving 11 bases between. The CDR3 is made up of 14 amino acids. Germline V gene data show CDR1 as KGHSH and CDR2 as LQKENI.